One sample yielded the 25 T cell receptor beta chains listed below, sequenced in a study of sequential checkpoint blockade in melanoma. Libraries were prepared by immunoSEQ multiplex PCR; TCRdb keeps only in-frame clonotypes and omits some of them. The sample has approximately 15,000 clones, more than 75% seen once. Sample treatment: randomized to nivolumab then ipilimumab (arm A) or the reverse (arm B). Sequenced material: CD8+ T cells sorted from blood (inferred from file names), taken from a patient given nivolumab and ipilimumab in sequence. The receptor set was obtained from a human donor with melanoma.

The chain uses TRBV6-6 and TRBJ2-5, with no clear D. The DNA end lines up better with TRBJ2-7; the J call may be wrong. Per the germline V gene, CDR1 is MNHNY and CDR2 is SVGAGI (reference sequence). The CDR3 spans 16 residues. DNA of the CDR3: TGTGCCAGCAGTTACAAGGTCCGAGACTTGAAATCCGAGCAGTACTTC. Translating gives CASSYKVRDLKSEQYF.

The V gene is TRBV5-4, the J gene TRBJ2-7; 7 nucleotides match TRBD1. The CDR3 spans 12 residues. V shed 3 bases and J 3 bases; nucleotides not matched to a gene: 0. The germline V gene has CDR1 SGHNT and CDR2 YYREEE (reference sequence). The CDR3 loop is CASSWTGYEQYF. The CDR3, as DNA: TGTGCCAGCAGCTGGACAGGCTACGAGCAGTACTTC.

The CDR3 spells CASSSRGPAEAFF. CDR3 nucleotide sequence: TGTGCCAGCAGCTCGAGAGGGCCAGCCGAAGCTTTCTTT. V gene TRBV7-8 combines with J gene TRBJ1-1; no reliable D call. CDR3 length: 13 amino acids. V was clipped by 4 bases and J by 8 bases, with 14 bases between them. Germline lookup yields CDR1 SGHVS and CDR2 FQNEAQ.

The V gene is TRBV7-8, the J gene TRBJ2-6; tentative D call: TRBD2 (5 bases). Germline lookup yields CDR1 SGHVS and CDR2 FQNEAQ. The V end was cut by 2 bases, the J end by 0 bases, with 11 bases between. CDR3 length: 17 residues. In DNA form, the CDR3 reads TGTGCCAGCAGCTTATCGTCGGGAAACTCTGGGGCCAACGTCCTGACTTTC. It translates to CASSLSSGNSGANVLTF.

The rearrangement uses TRBV15 and TRBJ2-7, with 7 bases lining up with TRBD1. V trimming: 3 bases; J trimming: 0 bases; junction bases outside the gene matches: 2. The CDR3 contains 14 residues. In germline, CDR1 is LNHNV, CDR2 YYDKDF (reference sequence). The CDR3 coding sequence is TGTGCCACCAGCAGCCAGGGGGTCTCCTACGAGCAGTACTTC. As protein: CATSSQGVSYEQYF. The full variable domain, with the rest looked up from reference TRBV15 and TRBJ2-7, is DAMVIQNPRYQVTQFGKPVTLSCSQTLNHNVMYWYQQKSSQAPKLLFHYYDKDFNNEADTPDNFQSRRPNTSFCFLDIRSPGLGDTAMYLCATSSQGVSYEQYFGPGTRLTVT.

The CDR3 here is CASSATRLGATEAFF. CDR3 DNA: TGTGCCAGCAGCGCTACAAGGCTCGGAGCCACTGAAGCTTTCTTT. This chain links TRBV11-2 with TRBJ1-1; D not certain. The CDR3 runs to 15 residues. Trimming removed 5 bases from V and 4 bases from J, with 17 bases in between. Looked up from germline, CDR1 is SGHAT and CDR2 is FQNNGV.

The chain links TRBV7-6 to TRBJ1-4; D is perhaps TRBD1 (6 bases). The germline V and J ends were trimmed by 3 bases and 8 bases, with 16 bases remaining between them. Germline V gene data show CDR1 as SGHVS and CDR2 as FNYEAQ. This CDR3 has 15 residues. The CDR3 nucleotides read TGTGCCAGCAGCTTGGGGGGGGGCCCGGGGGAAAAACTGTTTTTT. Encoded protein: CASSLGGGPGEKLFF.

The table lists this clone with a few counts. The chain employs TRBV27 and TRBJ2-7; TRBD1 aligns across 9 bases. The CDR3 extends over 13 amino acids. Germline values: CDR1 MNHEY, CDR2 SMNVEV (reference sequence). Unmatched junction bases numbered 5, after V lost 7 bases and J lost 4 bases. CDR3 sequence (DNA): TGTGCCAGCACCGGACAGGGGCCGTACGAGCAGTACTTC. Its translation: CASTGQGPYEQYF.

This clone was picked up a small number of times. V is TRBV15 and J is TRBJ1-2; D remains unclear. The CDR3 has 14 amino acids. Germline-derived CDR1 and CDR2 are LNHNV and YYDKDF (reference sequence). The ends were cut back, 0 bases at V and 3 bases at J, with 8 bases in the middle. The CDR3 DNA reads TGTGCCACCAGCAGAGACGCGGGTGACTATGGCTACACCTTC. This translates into CATSRDAGDYGYTF. The entire variable domain, with the rest obtained from reference TRBV15 and TRBJ1-2, is as follows: DAMVIQNPRYQVTQFGKPVTLSCSQTLNHNVMYWYQQKSSQAPKLLFHYYDKDFNNEADTPDNFQSRRPNTSFCFLDIRSPGLGDTAMYLCATSRDAGDYGYTFGSGTRLTVV.

The rearrangement joins TRBV10-1 to TRBJ2-1; D might be TRBD2 (5 bases). Germline assignment: CDR1 WNHNN and CDR2 SYGVQD (reference sequence). The CDR3 loop spans 14 amino acids. With 5 bases removed from V and 10 bases from J, the gap between germline ends came to 18 bases. CDR3: CASSKTNPAGEQFF. The CDR3, as DNA: TGCGCCAGCAGTAAGACTAATCCCGCTGGGGAGCAGTTCTTC.

By its share, this clone is medium-sized. The chain links TRBV6-5 to TRBJ1-5; no reliable D call. Germline V gives CDR1 MNHEY, CDR2 SVGAGI. V shed 5 bases and J shed 9 bases, with 14 bases lying between them. The CDR3 extends over 13 amino acids. The CDR3 region is CASSPGINLPQHF. For the CDR3, the DNA is TGTGCCAGCAGTCCCGGGATTAATTTGCCCCAGCATTTT.

This clone showed up just a few times. The rearrangement uses TRBV6-5 and TRBJ1-1; 7 bases are shared with TRBD1. Germline V gene sequence: CDR1 MNHEY, CDR2 SVGAGI. The V segment lost 2 bases and the J segment 6 bases; nucleotides outside the gene matches: 6. This CDR3 is built from 14 residues. CDR3 in amino acids: CASSYTQGSAEAFF. The CDR3, as DNA: TGTGCCAGCAGTTACACACAGGGGAGCGCTGAAGCTTTCTTT.

The chain couples TRBV7-9 to TRBJ1-1, with 7 bases aligning to TRBD1. This CDR3 region has 15 residues. In germline, CDR1 is SEHNR, CDR2 FQNEAQ (reference sequence). V lost 11 bases and J lost 8; bases outside the gene matches: 20. Here the CDR3 DNA reads TGTGCCGCCCGGGACAGAATAACCGCTGATGAGGAAGCTTTCTTT. Translating it yields CAARDRITADEEAFF.

V is TRBV4-1 and J is TRBJ2-1; D may be TRBD2 (6 bases). Trimming removed 3 bases at V and 8 bases at J, with 23 bases between. Per germline, CDR1 MGHRA and CDR2 YSYEKL. This CDR3 spans 17 amino acids. CDR3 protein: CASSQVSGTSGLHEQFF. In DNA form, the CDR3 reads TGCGCCAGCAGCCAGGTTTCCGGGACTTCGGGTCTTCATGAGCAGTTCTTC.

The chain recombines TRBV10-1 with TRBJ1-1; 7 nucleotides align to TRBD1. The germline gives CDR1 WNHNN, CDR2 SYGVQD (reference sequence). The length of the CDR3 is 14 residues. V lost 2 bases and J lost 4; bases outside the gene matches: 4. CDR3 DNA: TGCGCCAGCAGTGAGGACAGGGCCGTCACTGAAGCTTTCTTT. Amino acid sequence: CASSEDRAVTEAFF.

Only a few counts were recorded for this clone. The chain employs TRBV6-4 and TRBJ2-1; D call uncertain. There are 13 residues in the CDR3. Trimming took 0 bases from V and 10 from J, leaving 10 bases between them. Per the germline V gene, CDR1 is MRHNA and CDR2 is SNTAGT. The CDR3 spells CASSDSEEREQFF. The CDR3 DNA sequence: TGTGCCAGCAGTGACTCAGAGGAGCGAGAGCAGTTCTTC.

V gene TRBV9 combines with J gene TRBJ2-3; 11 nucleotides align to TRBD2. Germline V gives CDR1 SGDLS, CDR2 YYNGEE. The CDR3 spans 17 residues. Trimming cost V 4 bases and J 6 bases; bases outside gene matches: 13. The CDR3 nucleotides are TGTGCCAGCAGCACGAGCATAGAACTAGCGGGGGCGGATACGCAGTATTTT. Translation gives CASSTSIELAGADTQYF.

The rearrangement joins TRBV27 to TRBJ1-1, with 7 bases that match TRBD1. The germline V gene encodes CDR1 MNHEY and CDR2 SMNVEV (reference sequence). The trim removed 2 bases at V and 6 bases at J, leaving 12 bases unmatched. This CDR3 comprises 16 residues. CDR3 bases: TGTGCCAGCAGTTTACTCCAGGGGGGACCGAAGGCTGAAGCTTTCTTT. Translated, it gives CASSLLQGGPKAEAFF.

The V call is TRBV5-4, the J call TRBJ1-1; TRBD1 might be the D (5 bases). The CDR3 has 13 residues. Germline V lookup: CDR1 SGHNT, CDR2 YYREEE (reference sequence). Trimming left V 4 bases short and J 1 base short, with 8 bases between. DNA for the CDR3: TGTGCCAGCAGCCCGGGGGGGAACACTGAAGCTTTCTTT. This sequence encodes CASSPGGNTEAFF. The whole variable domain, remainder taken from reference TRBV5-4 and TRBJ1-1, is ETGVTQSPTHLIKTRGQQVTLRCSSQSGHNTVSWYQQALGQGPQFIFQYYREEENGRGNFPPRFSGLQFPNYSSELNVNALELDDSALYLCASSPGGNTEAFFGQGTRLTVV.

The chain joins TRBV19 to TRBJ2-7; 8 bases map to TRBD1. Trimming removed 10 bases from V and 7 bases from J; junction bases left unmatched: 15. The germline CDR1 and CDR2 sequences are LNHDA and SQIVND (reference sequence). This CDR3 contains 14 residues. The CDR3 region has the DNA TGTGCCACCGCTCCAGGGGGCGAGGGACGGGAGCAGTACTTC. Amino acid sequence: CATAPGGEGREQYF.

This clone was found once. The genes are TRBV29-1 and TRBJ1-2; D gene unclear. Trimming shortened V by 5 bases and J by 1 base, and 11 bases separated the two germline ends. Germline V gene lookup returns CDR1 SQVTM and CDR2 ANQGSEA. This CDR3 is 13 amino acids long. CDR3 protein: CSVFGEDNYGYTF. CDR3 bases: TGCAGCGTTTTCGGGGAAGATAACTATGGCTACACCTTC.

This chain connects TRBV4-1 to TRBJ2-1, with 14 bases fitting TRBD2. Germline V gene data show CDR1 as MGHRA and CDR2 as YSYEKL. The CDR3 has 15 amino acids. V gave up 4 bases and J gave up 5 bases; unmatched junction bases: 1. For the CDR3, the DNA is TGCGCCAGCAGCCCGGGACTAGCGGGAGACAATGAGCAGTTCTTC. Amino acid sequence: CASSPGLAGDNEQFF.

This clone came up once. The chain employs TRBV30 and TRBJ1-1; 10 nucleotides line up with TRBD1. Trimming removed 5 bases from V and 5 bases from J; junction bases left unmatched: 5. CDR1 GTSNPN and CDR2 SVGIG come from the germline V gene (reference sequence). The CDR3 loop spans 13 amino acids. As DNA, the CDR3 is TGTGCCTGGTCTGGACAGGGGGTGACTGAAGCTTTCTTT. Its protein product is CAWSGQGVTEAFF.

The chain employs TRBV30 and TRBJ2-7; the D is unclear. The CDR3 runs to 12 residues. CDR1 and CDR2 (germline): GTSNPN, SVGIG (reference sequence). V shed 7 bases and J shed 6 bases, with 16 bases lying between them. The CDR3 region has the DNA TGTGCCTCCCGCTTAGACAACACCGAGCAGTACTTC. Translation: CASRLDNTEQYF.

The genes are TRBV15 and TRBJ2-7; the D is unclear. V shed 1 base and J shed 2 bases, with 12 bases lying between them. Germline CDR1 is LNHNV and CDR2 is YYDKDF (reference sequence). The CDR3 runs to 15 residues. CDR3 amino acids: CATSRGVLPTYEQYF. Here the CDR3 DNA reads TGTGCCACCAGCAGAGGAGTCTTACCGACCTACGAGCAGTACTTC. The full variable domain, its missing parts supplied by reference TRBV15 and TRBJ2-7, is DAMVIQNPRYQVTQFGKPVTLSCSQTLNHNVMYWYQQKSSQAPKLLFHYYDKDFNNEADTPDNFQSRRPNTSFCFLDIRSPGLGDTAMYLCATSRGVLPTYEQYFGPGTRLTVT.